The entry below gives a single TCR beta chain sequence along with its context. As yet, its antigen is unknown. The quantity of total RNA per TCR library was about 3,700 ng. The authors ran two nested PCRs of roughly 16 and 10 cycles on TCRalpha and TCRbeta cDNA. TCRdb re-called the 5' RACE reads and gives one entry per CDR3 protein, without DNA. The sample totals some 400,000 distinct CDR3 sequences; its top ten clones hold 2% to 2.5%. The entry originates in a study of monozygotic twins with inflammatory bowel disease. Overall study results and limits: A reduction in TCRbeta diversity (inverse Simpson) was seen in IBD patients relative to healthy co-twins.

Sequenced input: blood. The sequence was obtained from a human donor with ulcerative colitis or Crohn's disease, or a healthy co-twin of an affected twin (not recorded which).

This CDR3 reads CASSDPGLAGGHEQYF. The J gene is TRBJ2-7, the V gene TRBV10-1; the D call from TCRdb, TRBD2, cannot be confirmed without DNA. The CDR3 extends over 16 amino acids. CDR1 is WNHNN, CDR2 SYGVQD, per germline (reference sequence).